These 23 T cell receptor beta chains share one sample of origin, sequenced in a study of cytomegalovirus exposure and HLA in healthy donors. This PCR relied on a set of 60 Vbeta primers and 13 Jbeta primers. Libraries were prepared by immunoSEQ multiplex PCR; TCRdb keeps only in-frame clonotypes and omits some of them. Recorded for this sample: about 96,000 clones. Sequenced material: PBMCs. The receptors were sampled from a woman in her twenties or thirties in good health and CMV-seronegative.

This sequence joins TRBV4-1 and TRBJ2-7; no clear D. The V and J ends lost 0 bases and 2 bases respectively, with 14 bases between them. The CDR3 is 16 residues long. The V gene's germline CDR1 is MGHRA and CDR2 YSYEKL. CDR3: CASSQEVSLKPYEQYF. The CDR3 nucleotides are TGCGCCAGCAGCCAAGAGGTATCCCTCAAGCCCTACGAGCAGTACTTC.

CDR3 amino acids: CASSLAGTHNEKLFF. For the CDR3, the DNA is TGCGCCAGCAGCTTGGCCGGGACTCATAATGAAAAACTGTTTTTT. The J gene is TRBJ1-4, the V gene TRBV5-1, with D perhaps TRBD1 (5 bases). Per germline, CDR1 SGHRS and CDR2 YFSETQ. This CDR3 is 15 amino acids long. Trimming stripped 0 bases from V and 4 bases from J, with 10 bases between.

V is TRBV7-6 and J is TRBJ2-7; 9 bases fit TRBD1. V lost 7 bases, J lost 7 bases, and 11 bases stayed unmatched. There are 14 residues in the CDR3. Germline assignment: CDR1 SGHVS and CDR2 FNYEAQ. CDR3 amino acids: CASTPGDRDWEQYF. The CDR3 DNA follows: TGTGCCAGCACCCCAGGGGACAGGGATTGGGAGCAGTACTTC. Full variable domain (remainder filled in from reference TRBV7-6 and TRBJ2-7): GAGVSQSPRYKVTKRGQDVALRCDPISGHVSLYWYRQALGQGPEFLTYFNYEAQQDKSGLPNDRFSAERPEGSISTLTIQRTEQRDSAMYRCASTPGDRDWEQYFGPGTRLTVT.

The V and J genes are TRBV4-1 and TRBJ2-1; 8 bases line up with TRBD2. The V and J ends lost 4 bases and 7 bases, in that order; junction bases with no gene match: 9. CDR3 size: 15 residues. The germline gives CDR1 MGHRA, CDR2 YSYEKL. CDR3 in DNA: TGCGCCAGCAGCCTTGCGGGGGGCCGAGGGAATGAGCAGTTCTTC. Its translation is CASSLAGGRGNEQFF.

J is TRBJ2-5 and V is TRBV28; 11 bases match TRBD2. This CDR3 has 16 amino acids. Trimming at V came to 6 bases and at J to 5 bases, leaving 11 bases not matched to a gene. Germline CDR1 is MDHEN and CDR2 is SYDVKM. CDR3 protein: CASRFSGRAHGETQYF. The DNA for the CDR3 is TGTGCCAGCAGATTTAGCGGGAGGGCCCATGGGGAGACCCAGTACTTC.

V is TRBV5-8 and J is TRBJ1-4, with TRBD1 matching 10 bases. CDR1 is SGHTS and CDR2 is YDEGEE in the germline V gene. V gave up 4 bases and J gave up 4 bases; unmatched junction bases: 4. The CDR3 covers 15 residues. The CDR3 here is CASSQTGGLNEKLFF. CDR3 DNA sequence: TGTGCCAGCAGCCAGACAGGGGGCCTTAATGAAAAACTGTTTTTT.

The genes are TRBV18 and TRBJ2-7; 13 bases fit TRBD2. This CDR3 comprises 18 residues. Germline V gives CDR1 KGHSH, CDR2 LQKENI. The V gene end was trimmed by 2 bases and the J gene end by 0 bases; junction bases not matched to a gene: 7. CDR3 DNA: TGTGCCAGCTCACCATCGGGGACTAGCGGGGCAAGCTCCTACGAGCAGTACTTC. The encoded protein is CASSPSGTSGASSYEQYF.

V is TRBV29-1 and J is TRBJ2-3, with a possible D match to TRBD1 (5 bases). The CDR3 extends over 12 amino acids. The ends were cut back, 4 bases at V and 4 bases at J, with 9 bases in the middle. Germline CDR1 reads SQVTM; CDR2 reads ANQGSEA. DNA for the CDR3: TGCAGCGTTGGACAGACCCCAGATACGCAGTATTTT. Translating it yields CSVGQTPDTQYF.

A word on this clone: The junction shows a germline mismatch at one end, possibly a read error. The CDR3 here is CASSLAPGGAGETQYF. The CDR3 region has the DNA TGTGCTAGCAGCTTAGCCCCCGGGGGGGCCGGAGAGACCCAGTACTTC. V and J are TRBV7-7 and TRBJ2-5, with TRBD2 identical over 8 bases. There are 16 residues in the CDR3. Germline V gene sequence: CDR1 SSHAT, CDR2 FNYEAQ (reference sequence).

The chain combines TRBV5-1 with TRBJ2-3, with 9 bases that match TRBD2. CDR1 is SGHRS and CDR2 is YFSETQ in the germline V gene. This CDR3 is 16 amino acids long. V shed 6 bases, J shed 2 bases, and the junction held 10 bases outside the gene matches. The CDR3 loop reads CASTQEVAGATDTQYF. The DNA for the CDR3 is TGCGCCAGCACCCAGGAGGTAGCGGGAGCCACAGATACGCAGTATTTT. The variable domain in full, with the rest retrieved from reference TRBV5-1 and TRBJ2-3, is KAGVTQTPRYLIKTRGQQVTLSCSPISGHRSVSWYQQTPGQGLQFLFEYFSETQRNKGNFPGRFSGRQFSNSRSEMNVSTLELGDSALYLCASTQEVAGATDTQYFGPGTRLTVL.

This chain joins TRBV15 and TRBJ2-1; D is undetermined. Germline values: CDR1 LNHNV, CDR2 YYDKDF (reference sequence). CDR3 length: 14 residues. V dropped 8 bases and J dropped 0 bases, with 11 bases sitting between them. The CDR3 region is CATRWASSYNEQFF. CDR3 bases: TGTGCCACCCGTTGGGCAAGCTCCTACAATGAGCAGTTCTTC.

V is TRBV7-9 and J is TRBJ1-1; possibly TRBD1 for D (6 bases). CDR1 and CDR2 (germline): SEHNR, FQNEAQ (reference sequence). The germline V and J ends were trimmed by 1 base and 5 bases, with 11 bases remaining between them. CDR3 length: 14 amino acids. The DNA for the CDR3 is TGTGCCAGCAGCTTAGAGGGCAGGGGAACTGAAGCTTTCTTT. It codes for CASSLEGRGTEAFF.

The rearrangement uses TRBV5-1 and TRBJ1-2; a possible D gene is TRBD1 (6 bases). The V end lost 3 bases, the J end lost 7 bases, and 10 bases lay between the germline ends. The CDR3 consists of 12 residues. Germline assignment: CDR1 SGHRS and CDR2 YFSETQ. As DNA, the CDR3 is TGCGCCAGCAGCTCCCAGGGGATTGGCTACACCTTC. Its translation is CASSSQGIGYTF.

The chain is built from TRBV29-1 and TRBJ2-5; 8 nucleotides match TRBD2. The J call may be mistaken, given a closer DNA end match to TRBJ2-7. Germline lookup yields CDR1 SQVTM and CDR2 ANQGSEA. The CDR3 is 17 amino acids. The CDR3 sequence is CSVKKGDPAGDSYEQYF. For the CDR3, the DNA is TGCAGCGTAAAAAAAGGAGATCCAGCGGGGGACTCCTACGAGCAGTACTTC.

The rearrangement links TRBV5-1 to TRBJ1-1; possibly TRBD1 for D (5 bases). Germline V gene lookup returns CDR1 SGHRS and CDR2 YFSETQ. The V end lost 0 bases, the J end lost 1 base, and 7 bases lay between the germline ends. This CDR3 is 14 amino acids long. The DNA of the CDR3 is TGCGCCAGCAGCTTGGGGACACAGAACACTGAAGCTTTCTTT. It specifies CASSLGTQNTEAFF.

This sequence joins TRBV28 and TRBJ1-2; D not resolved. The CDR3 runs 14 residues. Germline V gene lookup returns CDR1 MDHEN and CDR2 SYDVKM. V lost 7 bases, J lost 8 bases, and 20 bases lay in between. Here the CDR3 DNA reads TGTGCCAGCACCTCCCCGGCAGCGATAAGGGGCTACACCTTC. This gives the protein CASTSPAAIRGYTF.

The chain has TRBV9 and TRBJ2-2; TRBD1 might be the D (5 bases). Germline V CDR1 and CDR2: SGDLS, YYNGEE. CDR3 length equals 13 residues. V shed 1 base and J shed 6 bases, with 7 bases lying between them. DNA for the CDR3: TGTGCCAGCAGCGTACAGGGCTCCGGGGAGCTGTTTTTT. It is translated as CASSVQGSGELFF. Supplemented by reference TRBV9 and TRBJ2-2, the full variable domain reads DSGVTQTPKHLITATGQRVTLRCSPRSGDLSVYWYQQSLDQGLQFLIQYYNGEERAKGNILERFSAQQFPDLHSELNLSSLELGDSALYFCASSVQGSGELFFGEGSRLTVL.

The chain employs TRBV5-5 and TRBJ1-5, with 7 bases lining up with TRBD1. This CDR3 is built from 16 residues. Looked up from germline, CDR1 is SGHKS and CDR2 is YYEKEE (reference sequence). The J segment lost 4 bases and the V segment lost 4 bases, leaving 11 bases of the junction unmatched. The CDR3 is CASSPSPDRANQPQHF. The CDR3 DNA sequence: TGTGCCAGCAGCCCATCACCCGACAGGGCAAATCAGCCCCAGCATTTT. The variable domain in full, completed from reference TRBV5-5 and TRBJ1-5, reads DAGVTQSPTHLIKTRGQQVTLRCSPISGHKSVSWYQQVLGQGPQFIFQYYEKEERGRGNFPDRFSARQFPNYSSELNVNALLLGDSALYLCASSPSPDRANQPQHFGDGTRLSIL.

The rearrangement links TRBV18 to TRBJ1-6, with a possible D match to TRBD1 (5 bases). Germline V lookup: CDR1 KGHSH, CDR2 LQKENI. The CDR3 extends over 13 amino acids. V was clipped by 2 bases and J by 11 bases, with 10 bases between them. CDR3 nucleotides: TGTGCCAGCTCACCAGAGACAGTTACACCCCTCCACTTT. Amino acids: CASSPETVTPLHF.

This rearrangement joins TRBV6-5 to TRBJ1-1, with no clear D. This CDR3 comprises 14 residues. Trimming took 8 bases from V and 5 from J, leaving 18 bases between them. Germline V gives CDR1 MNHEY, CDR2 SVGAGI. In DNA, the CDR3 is TGTGCCAGCGGGCCTGTCCCGCAGATGACTGAAGCTTTCTTT. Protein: CASGPVPQMTEAFF.

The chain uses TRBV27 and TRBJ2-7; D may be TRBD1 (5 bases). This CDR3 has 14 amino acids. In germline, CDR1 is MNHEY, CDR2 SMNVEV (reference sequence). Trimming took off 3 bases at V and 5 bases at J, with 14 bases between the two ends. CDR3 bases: TGTGCCAGCAGTTTTTATCAGGGTATCCACGAGCAGTACTTC. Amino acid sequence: CASSFYQGIHEQYF.

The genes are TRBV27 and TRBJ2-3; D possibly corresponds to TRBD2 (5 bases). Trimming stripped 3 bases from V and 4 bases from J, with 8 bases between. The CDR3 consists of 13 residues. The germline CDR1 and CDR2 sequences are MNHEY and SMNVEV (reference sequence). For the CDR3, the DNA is TGTGCCAGCAGTTTTCCAGCGGCAGATACGCAGTATTTT. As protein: CASSFPAADTQYF.

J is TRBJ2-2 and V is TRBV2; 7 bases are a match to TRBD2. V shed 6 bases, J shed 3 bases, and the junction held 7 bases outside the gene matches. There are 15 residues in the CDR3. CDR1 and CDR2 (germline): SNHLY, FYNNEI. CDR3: CASRSVTSDTGELFF. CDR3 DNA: TGTGCCAGCAGATCCGTTACTAGCGACACCGGGGAGCTGTTTTTT.